Listed below are T cell receptor beta chains from one sample, sequenced in a study of CD8+CD57+ T cells in acquired aplastic anemia. TCRdb processed the reads anew with MiXCR; each CDR3 protein has one entry. The table has 250,000 to 350,000 distinct CDR3 sequences, 55% to 65% seen once. The sample comprised sorted CD4+, CD8+, or CD8+CD57+ T cells (not recorded which) from PBMCs. These receptors all stem from a human donor with severe aplastic anemia or a healthy control (not recorded which). CDR3s include the opening cysteine and the closing phenylalanine or tryptophan. The D gene is left open where the match is weak. Not every row has a clone size; where given, it reads once, few, many or a size class.

J: TRBJ2-1
D: NA
V: TRBV20-1
size: NA
CDR3: CSARSPSEQFF
DNA: TGCAGTGCTAGATCCCCGTCTGAGCAGTTCTTC

J: TRBJ2-7
D: NA
V: TRBV20-1
size: NA
CDR3: CSALKRENEQYF
DNA: TGCAGTGCCCTCAAGAGAGAAAACGAGCAGTACTTC

J: TRBJ1-4
D: NA
V: TRBV6-1
size: NA
CDR3: CASRAPGHEKLFF
DNA: TGTGCCAGCAGGGCCCCAGGGCACGAAAAACTGTTTTTT

J: TRBJ2-5
D: NA
V: TRBV7-9
size: NA
CDR3: CASSYPFNRERETQYF
DNA: TGTGCCAGCAGTTATCCTTTTAACAGGGAGAGGGAGACCCAGTACTTC

J: TRBJ2-7
D: NA
V: TRBV7-9
size: NA
CDR3: CASSPPTYEQYF
DNA: TGTGCCAGCAGCCCACCGACCTACGAGCAGTACTTC

J: TRBJ2-7
D: NA
V: TRBV6-1
size: NA
CDR3: CASTPSGASRGGEQYF
DNA: TGTGCCAGCACCCCCAGCGGGGCCTCCAGGGGAGGGGAGCAGTACTTC

J: TRBJ2-5
D: TRBD1
V: TRBV24-1
size: NA
CDR3: CATSGSGTGKETQYF
DNA: TGTGCCACCAGTGGTTCCGGGACAGGTAAAGAGACCCAGTACTTC

J: TRBJ2-5
D: TRBD1
V: TRBV19
size: NA
CDR3: CASTPTGANQETQYF
DNA: TGTGCCAGTACCCCGACAGGGGCCAATCAAGAGACCCAGTACTTC

J: TRBJ1-5
D: NA
V: TRBV12-3/TRBV12-4
size: NA
CDR3: CASSLVGALNQPQHF
DNA: TGTGCCAGCAGTTTAGTAGGGGCCCTAAATCAGCCCCAGCATTTT

J: TRBJ1-1
D: NA
V: TRBV7-6
size: NA
CDR3: CASSLGQGHTEAFF
DNA: TGTGCCAGCAGCTTAGGTCAGGGCCACACTGAAGCTTTCTTT

J: TRBJ2-6
D: NA
V: TRBV6-6
size: many
CDR3: CASSTGSSGANVLTF
DNA: TGTGCCAGCAGCACCGGGAGCTCTGGGGCCAACGTCCTGACTTTC

J: TRBJ2-1
D: NA
V: TRBV19
size: few
CDR3: CASSMFEFGEQFF
DNA: TGTGCCAGTAGTATGTTTGAGTTTGGTGAGCAGTTCTTC

J: TRBJ1-4
D: NA
V: TRBV20-1
size: many
CDR3: CSAKLATNEKLFF
DNA: TGCAGTGCCAAACTTGCAACTAATGAAAAACTGTTTTTT

J: TRBJ1-1
D: NA
V: TRBV15
size: NA
CDR3: CATSRDPSTEAFF
DNA: TGTGCCACCAGCAGAGATCCGTCCACTGAAGCTTTCTTT

J: TRBJ1-2
D: NA
V: TRBV6-4
size: NA
CDR3: CASSDGDNITMGYTF
DNA: TGTGCCAGCAGTGACGGGGACAATATTACTATGGGCTACACCTTC

J: TRBJ2-5
D: NA
V: TRBV7-9
size: few
CDR3: CASGDQESQETQYF
DNA: TGTGCCAGCGGGGACCAAGAAAGTCAAGAGACCCAGTACTTC

J: TRBJ2-1
D: TRBD2
V: TRBV20-1
size: many
CDR3: CSATGLAGGRTYNEQFF
DNA: TGCAGTGCTACGGGACTAGCGGGGGGGCGGACCTACAATGAGCAGTTCTTC

J: TRBJ2-1
D: NA
V: TRBV13
size: NA
CDR3: CASSLAAGYDSNEQFF
DNA: TGTGCCAGCAGCTTAGCGGCAGGCTATGACAGCAATGAGCAGTTCTTC

J: TRBJ2-7
D: NA
V: TRBV7-8
size: many
CDR3: CASSLDRVLFEQYF
DNA: TGTGCCAGCAGCTTAGACAGGGTCCTCTTTGAGCAGTACTTC

J: TRBJ2-3
D: NA
V: TRBV2
size: NA
CDR3: CASSHGTGTDTQYF
DNA: TGTGCCAGCAGCCACGGGACGGGCACAGATACGCAGTATTTT

J: TRBJ2-3
D: NA
V: TRBV10-3
size: few
CDR3: CAISQGITDTQYF
DNA: TGTGCCATCAGTCAGGGTATCACAGATACGCAGTATTTT

J: TRBJ2-3
D: NA
V: TRBV3-1
size: many
CDR3: CASSQELGDTQYF
DNA: TGCGCCAGCAGCCAAGAGCTAGGAGATACGCAGTATTTT

J: TRBJ1-5
D: TRBD1
V: TRBV18
size: few
CDR3: CASSPPGTGSSQPQHF
DNA: TGTGCCAGCTCACCACCGGGGACAGGGTCCAGCCAGCCCCAGCATTTT